This paragraph reports one T cell receptor beta chain. Its antigen specificity is not known. Base-call qualities are not available, and no considerably larger clone is one nucleotide away. CDR1 and CDR2 (LNHDA, SQIVND) derive from the germline V gene (reference sequence). The CDR3 starts with the cysteine, ends with the phenylalanine, and has 16 residues. The DNA shown is the 48-base CDR3, in frame from base 1. V and J lose 3 bases and 2 bases, and a span of 14 bases separates them. The method behind the library was the immunoSEQ multiplex PCR assay. The clones in this table, taken by TCRdb from immuneACCESS, are in-frame only. Not every clone is retained; where verified, under half of the shortfall comes from an unresolved V gene, and the cause of the rest is unknown. Within this sample are tens of thousands of clones, with 80% to 95% of them counted one time only. The ten top clones hold around 1% of the sample.

The data belong to a study of T cell changes during pregnancy in multiple sclerosis (dated by TCRdb to about 2019). In the study overall: In women with multiple sclerosis, the researchers looked at how the T cell repertoire shifted as pregnancy progressed.

Sequenced material: peripheral blood, taken after pregnancy. The chain is encoded by TRBV19 joined to TRBJ1-5; the D gene is possibly TRBD1, with 6 bases matching. The receptor's source is a female donor with multiple sclerosis, enrolled in a pregnancy study. CDR3 loop: CASSMRGGLGNQPQHF. The DNA sequence is given as TGTGCCAGTAGTATGCGGGGGGGGCTTGGCAATCAGCCCCAGCATTTT.